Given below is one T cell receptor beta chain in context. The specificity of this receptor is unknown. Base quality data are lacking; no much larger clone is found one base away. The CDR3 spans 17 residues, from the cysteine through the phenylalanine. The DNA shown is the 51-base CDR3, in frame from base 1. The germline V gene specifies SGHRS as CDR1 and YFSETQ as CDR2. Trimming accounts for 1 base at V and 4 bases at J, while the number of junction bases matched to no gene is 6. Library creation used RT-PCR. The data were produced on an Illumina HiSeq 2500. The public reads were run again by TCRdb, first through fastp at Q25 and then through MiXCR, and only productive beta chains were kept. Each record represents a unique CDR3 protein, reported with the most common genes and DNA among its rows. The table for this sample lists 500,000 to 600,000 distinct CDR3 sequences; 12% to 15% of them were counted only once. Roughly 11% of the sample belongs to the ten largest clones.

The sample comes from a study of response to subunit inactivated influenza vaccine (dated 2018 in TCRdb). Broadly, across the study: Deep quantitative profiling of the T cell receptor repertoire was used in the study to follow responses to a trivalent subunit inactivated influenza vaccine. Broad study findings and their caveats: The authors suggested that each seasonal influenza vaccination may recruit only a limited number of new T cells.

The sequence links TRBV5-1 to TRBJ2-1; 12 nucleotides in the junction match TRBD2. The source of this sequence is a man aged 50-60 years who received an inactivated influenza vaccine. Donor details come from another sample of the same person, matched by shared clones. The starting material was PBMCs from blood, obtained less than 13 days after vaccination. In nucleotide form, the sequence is TGCGCCAGCAGCTTGCCTAAAACTAGCGGGAGGTACAATGAGCAGTTCTTC. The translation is CASSLPKTSGRYNEQFF.